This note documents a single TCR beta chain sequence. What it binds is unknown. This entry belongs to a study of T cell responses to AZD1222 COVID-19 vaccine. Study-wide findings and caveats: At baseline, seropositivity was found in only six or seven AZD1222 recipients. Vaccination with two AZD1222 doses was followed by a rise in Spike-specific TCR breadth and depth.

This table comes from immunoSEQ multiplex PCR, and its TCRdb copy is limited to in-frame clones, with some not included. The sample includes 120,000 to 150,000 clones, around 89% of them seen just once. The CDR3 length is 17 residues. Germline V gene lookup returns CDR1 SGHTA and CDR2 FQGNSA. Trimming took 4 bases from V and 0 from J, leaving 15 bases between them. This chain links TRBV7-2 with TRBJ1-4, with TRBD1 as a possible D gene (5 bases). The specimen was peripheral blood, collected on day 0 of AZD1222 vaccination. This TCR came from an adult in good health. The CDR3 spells CASSSQGITATNEKLFF. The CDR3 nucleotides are TGTGCCAGCAGCTCCCAGGGTATTACTGCAACTAATGAAAAACTGTTTTTT.